In this sample, the clone carrying this T cell receptor beta chain turned up many times. Previously described methods and listed TCR primers were employed for the bulk TCR libraries. TCRdb independently ran MiXCR on the PCR reads; one entry per CDR3 protein. Of approximately 40,000 distinct CDR3 sequences in the sample, roughly 24% were seen once. The V gene lost 0 bases and the J gene lost 0 bases, with 8 bases spanning the gap. The CDR3 length is 15 residues. Germline-derived CDR1 and CDR2 are LGHNA and YSLEER. The source of the sample is a study of molecular identifiers for immune sequencing clone quantification. Sorting captured naive CD8 T cells as CD8+CD4-CCR7+CD45RA+.

This receptor was obtained from a human donor in good health. Some libraries in this study had Jurkat cell RNA spiked in. This sequence joins TRBV4-3 and TRBJ1-1; D gene unclear. Sequences were obtained from naive CD8+ T cells from blood, with Jurkat cell RNA spiked in. This sample's subset: FACS-sorted CD8+CD4-CCR7+CD45RA+ naive T cells. The CDR3 here is CASSQDIPMNTEAFF. The CDR3, as DNA: TGCGCCAGCAGCCAAGATATCCCCATGAACACTGAAGCTTTCTTT.